Shown below are 18 T cell receptor beta chains from a single sample sequenced in a study of vaccination and CD4 T cells after COVID-19. The Oncomine TCR Beta short-read assay was what sequenced the DNA obtained from cultured CD4+ T cells. From the PCR reads, TCRdb called clonotypes with MiXCR, one entry per CDR3 protein. In the table there are around 25,000 distinct CDR3 sequences, approximately 67% of which are singletons. Treatment of the sample: roughly ten-day PBMC culture with coronavirus spike peptide pools or control peptides (ViraFEST assay). These receptors lack a known antigen. The sequences come from CD4+ T cells from blood, cultured in vitro, collected after SARS-CoV-2 vaccination. Source of these receptors: a human donor who received a COVID-19 vaccine.

This chain connects TRBV12-3 or TRBV12-4 to TRBJ1-1; 7 bases agree with TRBD1. Trimming took 6 bases from V and 4 from J; bases not matched to a gene: 5. The CDR3 is 13 amino acids. This CDR3 is CASSIDRVTEAFF. DNA of the CDR3: TGTGCCAGCAGCATAGACAGGGTCACTGAAGCTTTCTTT.

The chain joins TRBV6-5 to TRBJ1-6; TRBD1 matches at 9 bases. The CDR3 totals 16 residues. V was pared by 0 bases and J by 10 bases, with 7 bases of the junction left unmatched. Germline loops: CDR1 MNHEY, CDR2 SVGAGI. CDR3: CASSYSYRTGASPLHF. Written as DNA, the CDR3 is TGTGCCAGCAGTTACTCGTACAGGACAGGGGCATCACCCCTCCACTTT.

This clonotype was seen only a few times. V is TRBV27 and J is TRBJ2-5; 8 nucleotides line up with TRBD2. The CDR3 spans 13 residues. V gave up 4 bases and J gave up 5 bases; unmatched junction bases: 3. Germline V CDR1 and CDR2: MNHEY, SMNVEV (reference sequence). The DNA of the CDR3 is TGTGCCAGCAGTTCGGGGGGGTGGGAGACCCAGTACTTC. Its protein is CASSSGGWETQYF.

Only one count was recorded for this clonotype. V and J are TRBV6-2 or TRBV6-3 and TRBJ2-5; a possible D gene is TRBD2 (7 bases). V dropped 6 bases and J dropped 5 bases, with 16 bases sitting between them. This CDR3 has 14 residues. The germline V gene has CDR1 MNHEY and CDR2 SVGEGT. CDR3 DNA sequence: TGTGCCAGCAGCCCATCGCGGGGGCAGGAGACCCAGTACTTC. The encoded protein is CASSPSRGQETQYF.

This chain links TRBV6-2 or TRBV6-3 with TRBJ2-7; 8 nucleotides agree with TRBD1. Germline V lookup: CDR1 MNHEY, CDR2 SVGEGT. Trimming took 8 bases from V and 3 from J; bases not matched to a gene: 6. The CDR3 sequence is 13 residues long. CDR3 DNA: TGTGCCAGCGACAGGGGAGCAATCTACGAGCAGTACTTC. This encodes CASDRGAIYEQYF.

The chain couples TRBV7-9 to TRBJ1-2, with TRBD1 as a possible D gene (5 bases). The germline gives CDR1 SEHNR, CDR2 FQNEAQ (reference sequence). This CDR3 spans 13 amino acids. V was pared by 8 bases and J by 2 bases, with 12 bases between. CDR3 nucleotides: TGTGCCAGCCTCGGACAAGTAAACTATGGCTACACCTTC. It encodes CASLGQVNYGYTF. The full variable domain, in which reference TRBV7-9 and TRBJ1-2 provide the parts outside the CDR3, is DTGVSQNPRHKITKRGQNVTFRCDPISEHNRLYWYRQTLGQGPEFLTYFQNEAQLEKSRLLSDRFSAERPKGSFSTLEIQRTEQGDSAMYLCASLGQVNYGYTFGSGTRLTVV.

The chain is built from TRBV5-4 and TRBJ2-7; 9 nucleotides line up with TRBD2. The CDR3 is made up of 18 amino acids. Unmatched junction bases numbered 11, after V lost 0 bases and J lost 1 base. Germline CDR1 and CDR2: SGHNT and YYREEE (reference sequence). CDR3 nucleotide sequence: TGTGCCAGCAGCTTGGCGGTGTTAGCGGGGGCGGTGTCCTACGAGCAGTACTTC. Translating it yields CASSLAVLAGAVSYEQYF. The full variable domain, with the rest looked up from reference TRBV5-4 and TRBJ2-7, is ETGVTQSPTHLIKTRGQQVTLRCSSQSGHNTVSWYQQALGQGPQFIFQYYREEENGRGNFPPRFSGLQFPNYSSELNVNALELDDSALYLCASSLAVLAGAVSYEQYFGPGTRLTVT.

The chain joins TRBV24-1 to TRBJ2-4, with D possibly TRBD2 on 6 matching bases. The CDR3 has 16 residues. The V end lost 5 bases, the J end lost 0 bases, and 13 bases lay between the germline ends. Germline lookup yields CDR1 KGHDR and CDR2 SFDVKD. DNA for the CDR3: TGTGCCACCAGTGCGGGAGCTGGGCTAGCCAAAAACATTCAGTACTTC. This codes for CATSAGAGLAKNIQYF.

The chain carries TRBV12-3 or TRBV12-4 and TRBJ1-1, with D tentatively TRBD1 (5 bases). The CDR3 is 15 amino acids. Trimming took off 3 bases at V and 1 base at J, with 12 bases between the two ends. The CDR3 bases are TGTGCCAGCAGTTTCCTAGGGGCGAAGAACACTGAAGCTTTCTTT. It specifies CASSFLGAKNTEAFF.

This sequence joins TRBV7-9 and TRBJ2-5; 7 bases fit TRBD2. Germline V gene lookup returns CDR1 SEHNR and CDR2 FQNEAQ (reference sequence). The CDR3 covers 15 residues. Losses at the gene ends were 5 bases for V and 1 base for J; bases not matched to a gene: 7. For the CDR3, the DNA is TGTGCCAGCAGCGTCACTGGCGGGGGCCAAGAGACCCAGTACTTC. Its translation is CASSVTGGGQETQYF. Supplemented by reference TRBV7-9 and TRBJ2-5, the full variable domain reads DTGVSQNPRHKITKRGQNVTFRCDPISEHNRLYWYRQTLGQGPEFLTYFQNEAQLEKSRLLSDRFSAERPKGSFSTLEIQRTEQGDSAMYLCASSVTGGGQETQYFGPGTRLLVL.

This sequence joins TRBV30 and TRBJ1-6; no reliable D call. CDR3 length equals 13 residues. Deletions cut 4 bases from V and 5 bases from J, with 9 bases between. Germline V gene sequence: CDR1 GTSNPN, CDR2 SVGIG (reference sequence). In DNA, the CDR3 is TGTGCCTGGACCCCGGTCCATAATTCACCCCTCCACTTT. Protein product: CAWTPVHNSPLHF.

This clonotype showed up just a few times. The chain recombines TRBV2 with TRBJ2-7; weak D call: TRBD2 (5 bases). The CDR3 has 13 amino acids. Between the trimmed V and J ends, which lost 7 bases and 0 bases, there was a span of 10 bases. Germline V gene lookup returns CDR1 SNHLY and CDR2 FYNNEI. CDR3 bases: TGTGCCAGCAAGGGAGACACCTCCTACGAGCAGTACTTC. Translating gives CASKGDTSYEQYF.

The chain uses TRBV10-2 and TRBJ1-1; the D is unclear. In germline, CDR1 is WSHSY, CDR2 SAAADI. V lost 7 bases to trimming and J lost 7 bases, with 16 bases between them. The CDR3 length is 13 residues. CDR3 nucleotides: TGCGCCAGCAAAGCCGGGCCGATGGGTGAAGCTTTCTTT. Its translation is CASKAGPMGEAFF.

V and J are TRBV6-1 and TRBJ2-3, with D perhaps TRBD1 (6 bases). There are 14 residues in the CDR3. Trimming removed 7 bases at V and 2 bases at J, with 13 bases between. Germline values: CDR1 MNHNS, CDR2 SASEGT. The CDR3 nucleotides read TGTGCCAGCACAGGCAGGGGCCCCACAGATACGCAGTATTTT. Its translation: CASTGRGPTDTQYF.

J is TRBJ2-1 and V is TRBV27; 9 positions match TRBD2. Germline assignment: CDR1 MNHEY and CDR2 SMNVEV (reference sequence). The CDR3 has 14 residues. V shed 4 bases and J 8 bases; nucleotides not matched to a gene: 6. The CDR3 sequence: CASSSPLAGHEQFF. DNA of the CDR3: TGTGCCAGCAGTTCCCCCCTAGCGGGACATGAGCAGTTCTTC.

The gene calls are TRBV7-9 and TRBJ1-3; D is undetermined. The CDR3 spans 14 residues. The germline V gene encodes CDR1 SEHNR and CDR2 FQNEAQ (reference sequence). Trimming cost V 3 bases and J 0 bases, with 6 bases left between them. CDR3 nucleotides: TGTGCCAGCAGCTTTGCGGGCTCTGGAAACACCATATATTTT. Translation gives CASSFAGSGNTIYF.

This clonotype was counted once. The V gene is TRBV19, the J gene TRBJ1-2, with D unresolved. CDR3 size: 12 residues. Per germline, CDR1 LNHDA and CDR2 SQIVND (reference sequence). Trimming stripped 4 bases from V and 2 bases from J, with 5 bases between. CDR3 residues: CASSTENYGYTF. CDR3 coding DNA: TGTGCCAGTAGTACCGAGAACTATGGCTACACCTTC.

Concerning this clonotype itself: At one end, the junction sequence differs from germline, possibly due to a read error. The rearrangement joins TRBV7-8 to TRBJ1-2, with D possibly TRBD1 on 5 matching bases. The germline gives CDR1 SGHVS, CDR2 FQNEAQ. The CDR3 totals 14 residues. CDR3 amino acids: CASSHGGTELKPPF. In DNA form, the CDR3 reads TGTGCCAGCAGCCATGGGGGGACGGAGTTAAAGCCACCATTC.